This T cell receptor (beta chain) was obtained from a study of blood T cell repertoires in COVID-19 (dated by TCRdb to about 2020). Regarding the complete study: The collaborator samples originated in the United States, Italy and Spain and spanned the acute and convalescent phases of COVID-19. The repertoires were released in a freely available public database meant as a resource for research on the immune response to SARS-CoV-2. Where available, HLA class I and class II types were obtained from metadata supplied by the sample provider rather than from assay-based typing. The dataset comprised deeply sampled blood TCRbeta repertoires from subjects exposed to, actively infected with, or recovered from COVID-19. Samples came from the ongoing ImmuneRACE study (first 160 participants) plus 1,254 subjects from 6 global collaborators. The sample metadata nearly always contained a de-identified subject ID, COVID-19 status, age in years and sex. The prospective study material was composed of cDNA or gDNA derived from T cells, B-cell-depleted T cells, or PBMCs.

Concerning this clone itself: There is no known antigen for this receptor. No base-level quality is on record; no much larger clone is a single base apart.

CDR1 and CDR2 are drawn from the germline V gene (reference sequence): LNHDA, SQIVND. V is cut by 6 bases and J by 7 bases, and the space between the germline ends is 10 bases. There are 12 amino acids in the CDR3, from cysteine to phenylalanine inclusive. Just the 36-base CDR3 DNA is kept, in frame starting at base 1. Whole blood was collected in K2EDTA tubes by collaborating institutions according to the institutions' own protocols. Collaborator samples were shipped for TCRbeta analysis as frozen whole blood, isolated PBMCs, or DNA extracted from either sample type. What the work shows at the level of the full study, not this receptor alone: How much clinical and demographic metadata was included differed by source and by participant, and the metadata was provided uncurated.

The immunoSEQ Assay, a bias-controlled multiplex PCR, was used to amplify TCRbeta CDR3 regions from genomic DNA. The study's own analysis went as follows. The number of nucleated cells in each sample was estimated by amplification of reference gene primers within the assay. To quantify the absolute abundance of each unique TCRbeta CDR3 rearrangement, sequence reads were collapsed and filtered. Productive Simpson clonality was computed per sample as the square root of Simpson's diversity index over productive rearrangements. Drawn from immuneACCESS, this table holds only the in-frame rearrangements with V and J called that TCRdb kept. Clones are partly lost; checked studies trace under half to an unresolved V gene and leave the rest unexplained. V and J calls and clone size follow that table, whereas D and trimming were derived from the DNA. The table for this sample lists about 210,000 clones; 92% of them were counted only once. The ten top clones hold around 1.2% of the sample.

The receptor chain draws on TRBV19 and TRBJ2-1; no D segment can be confidently identified. The TCR sequence derives from a young man with acute or convalescent COVID-19. The sample taken for sequencing was peripheral blood. The nucleotide sequence reads as follows: TGTGCCAGTAGCCCTAACCGGAATGAGCAGTTCTTC. Translated, this is CASSPNRNEQFF.